This T cell receptor beta chain was captured by sequencing in a study of cytomegalovirus exposure and HLA in healthy donors. Findings and limits, study-wide: It was reportedly the case that the classifier diagnosed cytomegalovirus status with high specificity and sensitivity.

Amplification used 60 Vbeta primers and 13 Jbeta primers. Assay used: immunoSEQ multiplex PCR; TCRdb lists only in-frame clones, some missing. This sample has about 150,000 clones; roughly 80% occur once, and the top ten carry under 3%. The germline V gene has CDR1 SGHTS and CDR2 YDEGEE. CDR3 size: 14 residues. Losses at the gene ends were 6 bases for V and 1 base for J; bases not matched to a gene: 5. Worth noting for this clone: Its antigen remains unidentified.

The chain joins TRBV5-8 to TRBJ1-1, with TRBD1 matching over 8 bases. The sequencing sample was made of PBMCs. The clonotype comes from a male donor in good health and CMV-seronegative. The CDR3 nucleotides read TGTGCCAGCATTCACACAGGGGGGAACACTGAAGCTTTCTTT. This encodes CASIHTGGNTEAFF.